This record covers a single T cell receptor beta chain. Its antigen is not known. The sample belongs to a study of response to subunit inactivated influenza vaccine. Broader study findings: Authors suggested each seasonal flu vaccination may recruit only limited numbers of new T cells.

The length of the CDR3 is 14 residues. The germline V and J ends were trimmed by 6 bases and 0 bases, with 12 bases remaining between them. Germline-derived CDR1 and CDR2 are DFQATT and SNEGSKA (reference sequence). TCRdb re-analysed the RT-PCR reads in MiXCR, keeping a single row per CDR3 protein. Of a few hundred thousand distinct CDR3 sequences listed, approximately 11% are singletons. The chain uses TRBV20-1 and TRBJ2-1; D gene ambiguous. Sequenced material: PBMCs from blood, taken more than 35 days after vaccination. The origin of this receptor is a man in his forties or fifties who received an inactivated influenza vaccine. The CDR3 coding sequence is TGCAGTGCCCGAGTCTTCGGCTCCTACAATGAGCAGTTCTTC. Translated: CSARVFGSYNEQFF.